Each of the 25 T cell receptor beta chains below was sequenced from the same sample in a study of monozygotic twins with inflammatory bowel disease. With the 5' RACE reads reprocessed, TCRdb shows one record per CDR3 protein and no DNA. This listing includes a few hundred thousand distinct CDR3 sequences. Input material: blood. The receptor set was obtained from a human donor with ulcerative colitis or Crohn's disease, or a healthy co-twin of an affected twin (not recorded which).

V gene TRBV11-2 combines with J gene TRBJ2-5. Germline lookup yields CDR1 SGHAT and CDR2 FQNNGV. The CDR3 length is 14 residues. CDR3 sequence reads: CASSVKTFGETQYF.

The chain carries TRBV2 and TRBJ2-3. The CDR3 extends over 13 amino acids. CDR1 and CDR2 from the germline V gene are SNHLY and FYNNEI. CDR3 region: CATQKIDTDTQYF.

The V call is TRBV24-1, the J call TRBJ2-1; TCRdb designates TRBD1, a call that cannot be tested without DNA. CDR3 length equals 17 residues. The V gene's germline CDR1 is KGHDR and CDR2 SFDVKD. The CDR3 reads CATSEGTGTGNYNEQFF.

The chain recombines TRBV15 with TRBJ1-5; TCRdb reports TRBD1, a call that lacks DNA to check it against. From germline, CDR1 is LNHNV and CDR2 YYDKDF (reference sequence). The CDR3 has 14 residues. CDR3 in amino acids: CATSGPGQGQPQHF.

The rearrangement links TRBV6-5 to TRBJ1-1. CDR3 length: 14 residues. CDR1 is MNHEY, CDR2 SVGAGI, per germline. This chain's CDR3 is CASSSPHTNTEAFF.

The CDR3 sequence is CASSNTDRLNTEAFF. The chain carries TRBV12-3 or TRBV12-4 and TRBJ1-1; TCRdb reports TRBD1, a call that lacks DNA to check it against. CDR3 size: 15 residues.

The V call is TRBV3-1, the J call TRBJ1-5; the D call from TCRdb, TRBD1, cannot be confirmed without DNA. Per germline, CDR1 LGHDT and CDR2 YNNKEL (reference sequence). This CDR3 has 15 residues. The CDR3 protein is CASSPQGAEDQPQHF.

The genes are TRBV7-9 and TRBJ2-1; there is no DNA to check the TCRdb D call of TRBD1. The CDR3 sequence is 16 residues long. The germline gives CDR1 SEHNR, CDR2 FQNEAQ (reference sequence). CDR3 protein: CASSLGGIHSYNEQFF.

The rearrangement joins TRBV4-2 to TRBJ1-3. The germline V gene encodes CDR1 LGHNA and CDR2 YNFKEQ. The CDR3 sequence is 14 residues long. Here the CDR3 reads CASSQDPSKGTIYF.

J is TRBJ2-7 and V is TRBV6-5; TCRdb names TRBD2, which stays unverified in the absence of DNA. Germline V lookup: CDR1 MNHEY, CDR2 SVGAGI. This CDR3 has 13 residues. CDR3 residues: CATSRGHSYEQYF.

This chain links TRBV19 with TRBJ1-1; without DNA, the TCRdb call of TRBD1 cannot be checked. This CDR3 is 14 amino acids long. In germline, CDR1 is LNHDA, CDR2 SQIVND (reference sequence). The CDR3 sequence: CASIVRGRNTEAFF. Full variable domain (remainder filled in from reference TRBV19 and TRBJ1-1): DGGITQSPKYLFRKEGQNVTLSCEQNLNHDAMYWYRQDPGQGLRLIYYSQIVNDFQKGDIAEGYSVSREKKESFPLTVTSAQKNPTAFYLCASIVRGRNTEAFFGQGTRLTVV.

The gene calls are TRBV6-2 or TRBV6-3 and TRBJ2-2. This CDR3 spans 15 amino acids. CDR1 is MNHEY and CDR2 is SVGEGT in the germline V gene. This CDR3 reads CASSYVGLNTGELFF.

The V and J genes are TRBV5-1 and TRBJ2-7; the D call of TRBD1 rests on TCRdb alone, since no DNA is present to check it. CDR3 size: 14 residues. Germline V lookup: CDR1 SGHRS, CDR2 YFSETQ. CDR3 residues: CASSSLQGSNEQYF.

The chain carries TRBV11-2 and TRBJ1-1; TCRdb outputs TRBD1, but without DNA this stays unchecked. This CDR3 contains 15 residues. Per the germline V gene, CDR1 is SGHAT and CDR2 is FQNNGV. The CDR3 protein is CASSTRGTENTEAFF.

This chain links TRBV18 with TRBJ1-5; TCRdb names TRBD1, which stays unverified in the absence of DNA. Germline values: CDR1 KGHSH, CDR2 LQKENI. CDR3 length: 17 amino acids. The CDR3 spells CASSPSGTGGWVQPQHF.

The chain is built from TRBV7-2 and TRBJ2-2; the D gene TCRdb calls, TRBD1, cannot be checked with no DNA. The V gene's germline CDR1 is SGHTA and CDR2 FQGNSA. This CDR3 has 15 amino acids. The CDR3 here is CASSSQGALTGELFF.

The genes are TRBV11-3 and TRBJ2-7; TCRdb picks TRBD1, but there is no DNA to check that call. This CDR3 is built from 15 residues. Looked up from germline, CDR1 is SGHNT and CDR2 is YENEEA. CDR3 in amino acids: CASSSRRGPSYEQYF.

V is TRBV18 and J is TRBJ1-1; the D call from TCRdb, TRBD1, cannot be confirmed without DNA. CDR3 size: 14 residues. The germline gives CDR1 KGHSH, CDR2 LQKENI. CDR3 residues: CASSPELQVTEAFF.

The genes are TRBV9 and TRBJ2-3; without DNA, the TCRdb call of TRBD2 cannot be checked. The CDR3 extends over 13 amino acids. From germline, CDR1 is SGDLS and CDR2 YYNGEE. CDR3 amino acids: CASSVVSGGLQYF.

V is TRBV21-1 and J is TRBJ2-1. TRBV21-1 is a recognized pseudogene. This CDR3 has 13 amino acids. The CDR3 spells CASSKDDTNEQFF.

The chain employs TRBV7-9 and TRBJ1-1. The germline gives CDR1 SEHNR, CDR2 FQNEAQ (reference sequence). This CDR3 is 13 amino acids long. The CDR3 reads CASSLLGGDGAFF.

V usage is TRBV19 and J usage is TRBJ2-7; TCRdb's D call of TRBD1 is untestable without DNA. The CDR3 runs to 16 residues. Per the germline V gene, CDR1 is LNHDA and CDR2 is SQIVND (reference sequence). This CDR3 reads CASSLTAGAPSYEQYF.

V gene TRBV6-1 combines with J gene TRBJ2-6. The CDR3 loop spans 15 amino acids. Germline V CDR1 and CDR2: MNHNS, SASEGT. This CDR3 reads CASSLQSSGANVLTF.

This chain joins TRBV29-1 and TRBJ2-1; the D call from TCRdb, TRBD1, cannot be confirmed without DNA. CDR3 size: 13 residues. The germline V gene has CDR1 SQVTM and CDR2 ANQGSEA. The CDR3 sequence: CSAGDSTYNEQFF.

The chain uses TRBV5-1 and TRBJ2-5; with no DNA, the TCRdb D assignment of TRBD2 cannot be verified. This CDR3 comprises 15 residues. The germline V gene has CDR1 SGHRS and CDR2 YFSETQ. The CDR3 region is CASSLERGGRETQYF.